Presented here are 25 T cell receptor beta chains from one specimen sequenced in a study of blood T cell repertoires in COVID-19 (dated by TCRdb to the early 2020s). Library prep was done by the immunoSEQ multiplex PCR assay. TCRdb mirrors the immuneACCESS table, restricted to in-frame sequences. Some clones are absent from its copies; in checked studies, under half trace to an unresolved V gene, and the reason for the others is unknown. The sample table records more than 350,000 clones; 85% to 90% of these occur just once. Roughly 1% of the sample belongs to the ten largest clones. The sample taken for sequencing was PBMCs or T cells enriched from blood (not recorded which). The receptors shown here come from a young man who had recovered from COVID-19.

This sequence joins TRBV2 and TRBJ2-7, with 9 bases fitting TRBD1. The J segment lost 1 base and the V segment lost 4 bases, leaving 2 bases of the junction unmatched. Germline V gene sequence: CDR1 SNHLY, CDR2 FYNNEI. There are 14 residues in the CDR3. The CDR3 region is CASSGGQGSYEQYF. In DNA form, the CDR3 reads TGTGCCAGCAGTGGTGGACAGGGGTCCTACGAGCAGTACTTC.

J is TRBJ1-2 and V is TRBV28; TRBD1 matches at 7 bases. Germline V gene sequence: CDR1 MDHEN, CDR2 SYDVKM. The CDR3 length is 16 residues. V was clipped by 6 bases and J by 7 bases; unmatched bases: 17. CDR3 DNA: TGTGCCAGCAGCCAAACCCCCGGGCAGGGGGTGGGTGGCTACACCTTC. Translated, it gives CASSQTPGQGVGGYTF.

The genes are TRBV7-2 and TRBJ2-1; a weak D match, TRBD1 (6 bases). This CDR3 contains 13 residues. Germline CDR1 is SGHTA and CDR2 is FQGNSA. Trimming cost V 1 base and J 8 bases, with 9 bases left between them. The CDR3: CASSLGPGDEQFF. DNA for the CDR3: TGTGCCAGCAGCTTAGGACCAGGGGATGAGCAGTTCTTC.

V and J are TRBV28 and TRBJ2-7; 11 bases line up with TRBD2. J lost 3 bases, V lost 6 bases, and 10 bases had no gene match. Germline V gene data show CDR1 as MDHEN and CDR2 as SYDVKM. The CDR3 is 16 residues long. The CDR3 spells CASSPATSGRSYEQYF. DNA of the CDR3: TGTGCCAGCAGCCCCGCCACTAGCGGGAGAAGCTACGAGCAGTACTTC.

In DNA, the CDR3 is TGCGCCAGCAGCTTGGAATCGCGGGGCAAAGGGAAAGGGCAGTTCTTC. It is translated as CASSLESRGKGKGQFF. This chain joins TRBV5-1 and TRBJ2-1, with D tentatively TRBD2 (6 bases). V lost 0 bases to trimming and J lost 12 bases, with 22 bases between them. The germline CDR1 and CDR2 sequences are SGHRS and YFSETQ. This CDR3 is built from 16 residues. Drawing the rest from reference TRBV5-1 and TRBJ2-1, the complete variable domain is KAGVTQTPRYLIKTRGQQVTLSCSPISGHRSVSWYQQTPGQGLQFLFEYFSETQRNKGNFPGRFSGRQFSNSRSEMNVSTLELGDSALYLCASSLESRGKGKGQFFGPGTRLTVL.

As concerns this clone: Additional DNA sequences in this sample encode the identical CDR3. The chain is built from TRBV27 and TRBJ2-1; TRBD2 matches at 8 bases. J lost 6 bases, V lost 2 bases, and 0 bases had no gene match. Germline loops: CDR1 MNHEY, CDR2 SMNVEV (reference sequence). The CDR3 contains 13 residues. As DNA, the CDR3 is TGTGCCAGCAGTTTAGCGGGAGGCAATGAGCAGTTCTTC. This sequence encodes CASSLAGGNEQFF.

The chain is built from TRBV7-9 and TRBJ2-7, with TRBD1 as a possible D gene (6 bases). The V end was cut by 4 bases, the J end by 4 bases, with 14 bases between. CDR1 and CDR2 from the germline V gene are SEHNR and FQNEAQ (reference sequence). The CDR3 length is 14 residues. In nucleotides, the CDR3 is TGTGCCAGCAGCTCGCCGGGACAACCTTACGAGCAGTACTTC. Translated: CASSSPGQPYEQYF.

J is TRBJ1-4 and V is TRBV28; no clear D. The germline CDR1 and CDR2 sequences are MDHEN and SYDVKM. The CDR3 runs to 14 residues. V was cut by 6 bases and J by 6 bases, with 14 bases left in between. The CDR3 DNA is TGTGCCAGCAGCCCATCGGCGGTCTATGAAAAACTGTTTTTT. The encoded protein is CASSPSAVYEKLFF. Full variable domain (outside the CDR3, taken from reference TRBV28 and TRBJ1-4): DVKVTQSSRYLVKRTGEKVFLECVQDMDHENMFWYRQDPGLGLRLIYFSYDVKMKEKGDIPEGYSVSREKKERFSLILESASTNQTSMYLCASSPSAVYEKLFFGSGTQLSVL.

The V call is TRBV5-5, the J call TRBJ2-7, with no clear D. Germline V gene lookup returns CDR1 SGHKS and CDR2 YYEKEE (reference sequence). This CDR3 contains 14 residues. V was cut by 3 bases and J by 5 bases, with 15 bases left in between. DNA of the CDR3: TGTGCCAGCAGCTGGAGACTTCCCCCCCACGAGCAGTACTTC. Translation gives CASSWRLPPHEQYF. Full variable domain (rest looked up from reference TRBV5-5 and TRBJ2-7): DAGVTQSPTHLIKTRGQQVTLRCSPISGHKSVSWYQQVLGQGPQFIFQYYEKEERGRGNFPDRFSARQFPNYSSELNVNALLLGDSALYLCASSWRLPPHEQYFGPGTRLTVT.

The table lists this clone with a count of one. The rearrangement joins TRBV7-9 to TRBJ1-2; D gene unclear. The V and J ends lost 5 bases and 1 base respectively, with 8 bases between them. Looked up from germline, CDR1 is SEHNR and CDR2 is FQNEAQ (reference sequence). The CDR3 totals 13 residues. DNA for the CDR3: TGTGCCAGCAGCCCAGATTTTAACTATGGCTACACCTTC. Protein: CASSPDFNYGYTF.

The V and J genes are TRBV7-4 and TRBJ1-3; a possible D gene is TRBD1 (5 bases). The V end was cut by 1 base, the J end by 1 base, with 23 bases between. Germline V gives CDR1 SGHVT, CDR2 SQSDAQ. The CDR3 runs to 20 residues. The DNA for the CDR3 is TGTGCCAGCAGCTTAGTTTTGAGACAGCTGACTCCTAAGTCTGGAAACACCATATATTTT. Translated, it gives CASSLVLRQLTPKSGNTIYF.

This clone was detected once. The rearrangement joins TRBV12-3 or TRBV12-4 to TRBJ1-2, with 8 bases aligning to TRBD1. V lost 10 bases, J lost 14 bases, and 12 bases stayed unmatched. The CDR3 is 11 residues long. In nucleotides, the CDR3 is TGTGCCACAGGACAGGGAGACTCTAAAACCTTC. Its protein product is CATGQGDSKTF.

The chain combines TRBV27 with TRBJ2-1; D is possibly TRBD1 (5 bases). Trimming took off 2 bases at V and 8 bases at J, with 16 bases between the two ends. This CDR3 comprises 15 residues. The germline V gene encodes CDR1 MNHEY and CDR2 SMNVEV (reference sequence). The CDR3 spells CASSLRSAGRHEQFF. In DNA, the CDR3 is TGTGCCAGCAGTTTACGTTCGGCAGGGCGGCATGAGCAGTTCTTC.

The chain links TRBV5-1 to TRBJ2-1; D perhaps matches TRBD2 (6 bases). V lost 4 bases, J lost 4 bases, and 15 bases lay in between. The CDR3 is 15 residues long. Germline lookup yields CDR1 SGHRS and CDR2 YFSETQ. The DNA of the CDR3 is TGCGCCAGCAGCGCCCAGCGGGCCCCTTACAATGAGCAGTTCTTC. Translation: CASSAQRAPYNEQFF.

CDR3 residues: CASSPARGGSDTQYF. CDR3 nucleotides: TGTGCCAGCAGTCCGGCGAGGGGGGGCTCAGATACGCAGTATTTT. The rearrangement joins TRBV7-9 to TRBJ2-3; possible D gene TRBD2, 7 bases. CDR1 is SEHNR and CDR2 is FQNEAQ in the germline V gene (reference sequence). V was clipped by 6 bases and J by 4 bases, with 17 bases between them. There are 15 residues in the CDR3.

Concerning this clone itself: Different DNA sequences within this sample yield the same CDR3. The J gene is TRBJ2-5, the V gene TRBV18; a possible D gene is TRBD2 (6 bases). The CDR3 runs 13 residues. Trimming shortened V by 0 bases and J by 5 bases, and 7 bases separated the two germline ends. Looked up from germline, CDR1 is KGHSH and CDR2 is LQKENI. The CDR3 coding sequence is TGTGCCAGCTCACCACCCGGAGGGGAGACCCAGTACTTC. Protein: CASSPPGGETQYF.

V and J are TRBV10-3 and TRBJ1-1, with D tentatively TRBD1 (5 bases). CDR3 length equals 14 residues. Germline CDR1 and CDR2: ENHRY and SYGVKD. V was pared by 6 bases and J by 0 bases, with 11 bases between. Written as DNA, the CDR3 is TGTGCCATCAGCCAGGGAAGCATGAACACTGAAGCTTTCTTT. This codes for CAISQGSMNTEAFF.

The gene calls are TRBV10-3 and TRBJ1-2; D unclear. CDR1 and CDR2 (germline): ENHRY, SYGVKD. The V end was cut by 3 bases, the J end by 1 base, with 9 bases between. The CDR3 is 14 amino acids. Written as DNA, the CDR3 is TGTGCCATCAGTGATAGTTACAGTAACTATGGCTACACCTTC. Its translation: CAISDSYSNYGYTF.

The CDR3 nucleotides read TGTGCCAGCAGGAAAGGGGTGTCCAAAAACATTCAGTACTTC. Residues: CASRKGVSKNIQYF. The chain has TRBV2 and TRBJ2-4; tentatively, D is TRBD1 (5 bases). The CDR3 extends over 14 amino acids. The germline CDR1 and CDR2 sequences are SNHLY and FYNNEI. The V end was cut by 6 bases, the J end by 2 bases, with 11 bases between.

The rearrangement uses TRBV19 and TRBJ2-7; tentatively, D is TRBD2 (7 bases). This CDR3 spans 18 amino acids. Trimming took 4 bases from V and 0 from J, leaving 22 bases between them. The germline V gene has CDR1 LNHDA and CDR2 SQIVND (reference sequence). This CDR3 is CASSKISVMGGHSYEQYF. CDR3 sequence (DNA): TGTGCCAGTAGTAAAATCTCGGTGATGGGGGGGCACTCCTACGAGCAGTACTTC.

The chain joins TRBV2 to TRBJ2-5; D is possibly TRBD2 (6 bases). V dropped 7 bases and J dropped 5 bases, with 11 bases sitting between them. Germline loops: CDR1 SNHLY, CDR2 FYNNEI. The CDR3 is made up of 12 amino acids. The CDR3 DNA is TGTGCCAGCAAGGCGGGGATGGAGACCCAGTACTTC. Translating it yields CASKAGMETQYF.

Written as DNA, the CDR3 is TGTGCCAGCATCCAAGGGGGGGAGCTGCAATCACCCCTCCACTTT. Its protein product is CASIQGGELQSPLHF. The chain links TRBV28 to TRBJ1-6, with D possibly TRBD1 on 6 matching bases. The germline V gene has CDR1 MDHEN and CDR2 SYDVKM. V lost 7 bases, J lost 10 bases, and 20 bases lay in between. The CDR3 runs 15 residues.

There are a few counts of this clone. The chain has TRBV29-1 and TRBJ2-3; 7 bases match TRBD1. The V and J ends lost 0 bases and 2 bases, in that order; junction bases with no gene match: 8. This CDR3 has 16 residues. Germline lookup yields CDR1 SQVTM and CDR2 ANQGSEA. In DNA form, the CDR3 reads TGCAGCGTTGAAGATCGGTTTAGGGGGCTCACAGATACGCAGTATTTT. Protein sequence: CSVEDRFRGLTDTQYF.

About this clone itself: Other DNA sequences in the sample encode the same CDR3. J is TRBJ2-1 and V is TRBV28; 11 positions match TRBD2. The J segment lost 4 bases and the V segment lost 5 bases, leaving 4 bases of the junction unmatched. Germline V gene lookup returns CDR1 MDHEN and CDR2 SYDVKM. The CDR3 totals 15 residues. CDR3: CASSPGTSGYNEQFF. The CDR3 DNA reads as TGTGCCAGCAGTCCGGGGACTAGCGGATACAATGAGCAGTTCTTC.

The V gene is TRBV2, the J gene TRBJ1-4, with a possible D match to TRBD1 (5 bases). The germline V gene has CDR1 SNHLY and CDR2 FYNNEI. Trimming removed 2 bases at V and 4 bases at J, with 11 bases between. The CDR3 has 15 residues. Here the CDR3 DNA reads TGTGCCAGCAGTGAAATGGGGCCGAATAATGAAAAACTGTTTTTT. Protein product: CASSEMGPNNEKLFF.